The sequence of this T cell receptor (beta chain) was determined in a study of identical twins. Points from the study as a whole: Twin pairs' shared out-of-frame alpha sequences were enriched in low generation probability. With monozygotic twins, out-of-frame TCR alpha sharing exceeded what models estimated. The authors noted that invariant MAIT and iNKT cells could partly confound zero-insertion analyses.

The CDR3 runs 15 residues. V gave up 5 bases and J gave up 6 bases; unmatched junction bases: 8. Per the germline V gene, CDR1 is MGHDK and CDR2 is SYGVNS. This clonotype has a handful of counts. Antigen: not known. Template switching added a universal primer site; cDNA carried unique molecular identifiers. TCRdb called the 5' RACE reads again in MiXCR, with one record for every CDR3 protein. The profile shows hundreds of thousands of distinct CDR3 sequences, 5.5% to 7.5% of them singletons. Material: naive T cells sorted from blood. This receptor was obtained from a man younger than 30 in good health. The chain uses TRBV25-1 and TRBJ2-2; 8 nucleotides match TRBD1. DNA of the CDR3: TGTGCCAGCAGTCGTAAGGACAGGGTTCCCGGGGAGCTGTTTTTT. This codes for CASSRKDRVPGELFF.